A single sample gave rise to the 25 T cell receptor beta chains below, sequenced in a study of blood T cell repertoires in COVID-19. Assay: immunoSEQ multiplex PCR; the TCRdb copy retains only in-frame clones and omits some. The sample has about 200,000 clones; 85% to 90% are singletons. Material for sequencing was PBMCs or T cells enriched from blood (not recorded which). Receptor source: a man aged 25 to 40 who had recovered from COVID-19.

This chain links TRBV6-5 with TRBJ1-2, with a tentative D call TRBD1 (6 bases). CDR3 length: 15 residues. The V and J ends lost 7 bases and 4 bases respectively, with 19 bases between them. Germline CDR1 MNHEY, CDR2 SVGAGI. The CDR3 loop reads CASTVDPGQPYGYTF. In nucleotides, the CDR3 is TGTGCCAGCACCGTCGATCCGGGACAACCCTATGGCTACACCTTC.

This clone was seen more than once but under ten times. The V and J genes are TRBV4-2 and TRBJ1-1, with unresolved D. The CDR3 consists of 14 residues. The germline V and J ends were trimmed by 3 bases and 1 base, with 9 bases remaining between them. CDR1 LGHNA and CDR2 YNFKEQ come from the germline V gene. The CDR3 nucleotides read TGTGCCAGCAGCCAGAGACTGAGGAACACTGAAGCTTTCTTT. It is translated as CASSQRLRNTEAFF.

The chain joins TRBV27 to TRBJ1-6, with no clear D. Germline V gene data show CDR1 as MNHEY and CDR2 as SMNVEV (reference sequence). V lost 5 bases to trimming and J lost 7 bases, with 12 bases between them. CDR3 length: 14 residues. CDR3 sequence (DNA): TGTGCCAGCAGTACCGGGTCGCCGAATTCACCCCTCCACTTT. Protein product: CASSTGSPNSPLHF.

The chain recombines TRBV20-1 with TRBJ2-3; D possibly corresponds to TRBD2 (6 bases). This CDR3 is built from 11 residues. Germline V gene data show CDR1 as DFQATT and CDR2 as SNEGSKA (reference sequence). The CDR3 sequence: CSAGTSYTQYF. As DNA, the CDR3 is TGCAGCGCCGGGACTTCCTATACGCAGTATTTT.

The gene calls are TRBV3-1 (or the pseudogene TRBV3-2) and TRBJ2-5; 12 bases match TRBD2. The CDR3 spans 16 residues. V dropped 4 bases and J dropped 7; count of bases not matched to a gene: 10. The germline CDR1 and CDR2 sequences are LGHDT and YNNKEL (reference sequence). For the CDR3, the DNA is TGTGCCAGCAGCCGCCTACTAGCGGGGGGACCGGGGACCCAGTACTTC. Protein product: CASSRLLAGGPGTQYF.

The chain combines TRBV27 with TRBJ2-1; TRBD1 matches at 12 bases. CDR3 size: 15 residues. The V segment lost 1 base and the J segment 8 bases; nucleotides outside the gene matches: 3. The germline CDR1 and CDR2 sequences are MNHEY and SMNVEV (reference sequence). In nucleotides, the CDR3 is TGTGCCAGCAGTTTATATGGGACAGGGGGCGATGAGCAGTTCTTC. As protein: CASSLYGTGGDEQFF.

The chain links TRBV19 to TRBJ1-2, with D perhaps TRBD1 (5 bases). The CDR3 sequence is 14 residues long. Per germline, CDR1 LNHDA and CDR2 SQIVND (reference sequence). The V and J ends lost 6 bases and 5 bases respectively, with 16 bases between them. The DNA for the CDR3 is TGTGCCAGTAGCCAAGGGGAGGGTCTGTATGGCTACACCTTC. Its protein product is CASSQGEGLYGYTF.

Only a few counts were recorded for this clone. V gene TRBV6-2 or TRBV6-3 combines with J gene TRBJ1-2; TRBD1 matches at 7 bases. V shed 2 bases, J shed 4 bases, and the junction held 1 base outside the gene matches. Germline assignment: CDR1 MNHEY and CDR2 SVGEGT. The CDR3 loop spans 13 amino acids. The CDR3 DNA reads as TGTGCCAGCAGTTACGGGACAGTCTATGGCTACACCTTC. It encodes CASSYGTVYGYTF.

The chain employs TRBV9 and TRBJ1-4; D not certain. The CDR3 is 14 amino acids. Between the trimmed V and J ends, which lost 0 bases and 0 bases, there was a span of 3 bases. Per germline, CDR1 SGDLS and CDR2 YYNGEE. Here the CDR3 reads CASSVDTTNEKLFF. DNA for the CDR3: TGTGCCAGCAGCGTAGATACAACTAATGAAAAACTGTTTTTT.

The chain has TRBV5-1 and TRBJ2-1, with TRBD2 matching over 14 bases. V shed 4 bases and J 6 bases; nucleotides not matched to a gene: 12. The germline V gene encodes CDR1 SGHRS and CDR2 YFSETQ. This CDR3 has 18 residues. CDR3 DNA sequence: TGCGCCAGCAGCGGCACCGGGACTAGCGGGGGCCGTGTCAATGAGCAGTTCTTC. Amino acid sequence: CASSGTGTSGGRVNEQFF. The whole variable domain, remainder taken from reference TRBV5-1 and TRBJ2-1, is KAGVTQTPRYLIKTRGQQVTLSCSPISGHRSVSWYQQTPGQGLQFLFEYFSETQRNKGNFPGRFSGRQFSNSRSEMNVSTLELGDSALYLCASSGTGTSGGRVNEQFFGPGTRLTVL.

The chain is built from TRBV11-2 and TRBJ2-3; 10 bases fit TRBD1. The junction had 13 bases not matched to a gene; V was cut back by 4 bases and J by 3 bases. The CDR3 sequence is 18 residues long. Germline assignment: CDR1 SGHAT and CDR2 FQNNGV. CDR3 sequence reads: CASSSATGTGVFTDTQYF. DNA of the CDR3: TGTGCCAGCAGCTCTGCAACCGGGACAGGGGTTTTTACAGATACGCAGTATTTT.

V and J are TRBV7-9 and TRBJ1-4; TRBD1 agrees at 8 bases. CDR1 and CDR2 (germline): SEHNR, FQNEAQ (reference sequence). CDR3 size: 16 residues. J gave up 10 bases and V 4 bases, and 14 bases lay outside the gene matches. The CDR3 reads CASSSRVTGVGAKLFF. For the CDR3, the DNA is TGTGCCAGCAGCTCAAGGGTGACAGGGGTCGGTGCAAAACTGTTTTTT.

The V and J genes are TRBV4-1 and TRBJ2-2; D is unresolved. Trimming left V 1 base short and J 0 bases short, with 9 bases between. Germline V lookup: CDR1 MGHRA, CDR2 YSYEKL. The CDR3 contains 16 residues. The CDR3 sequence is CASSQGRRANTGELFF. The CDR3 nucleotides read TGCGCCAGCAGCCAAGGCAGGCGCGCGAACACCGGGGAGCTGTTTTTT.

This clone was seen just once. The gene calls are TRBV28 and TRBJ1-4; TRBD1 aligns across 8 bases. This CDR3 has 14 residues. CDR1 is MDHEN, CDR2 SYDVKM, per germline. The ends lost 6 bases at V and 7 bases at J; junction bases unmatched: 7. The CDR3 loop is CASRPTGGGEKLFF. Written as DNA, the CDR3 is TGTGCCAGCAGGCCTACAGGGGGTGGTGAAAAACTGTTTTTT.

The chain couples TRBV5-1 to TRBJ2-5; 7 bases agree with TRBD2. The CDR3 runs to 15 residues. CDR1 and CDR2 from the germline V gene are SGHRS and YFSETQ. J gave up 4 bases and V 1 base, and 7 bases lay outside the gene matches. The CDR3 sequence: CASSLFGGGGETQYF. The CDR3 bases are TGCGCCAGCAGCTTGTTTGGCGGGGGTGGAGAGACCCAGTACTTC.

V is TRBV7-8 and J is TRBJ2-7; 9 bases agree with TRBD1. The CDR3 contains 18 residues. Germline CDR1 reads SGHVS; CDR2 reads FQNEAQ. Losses at the gene ends were 3 bases for V and 3 bases for J; bases not matched to a gene: 15. The CDR3 DNA reads TGTGCCAGCAGCTTTCGTCCCGGGACAGGGTCCCAATTCTACGAGCAGTACTTC. The encoded protein is CASSFRPGTGSQFYEQYF.

The J gene is TRBJ1-5, the V gene TRBV11-2; D may be TRBD1 (6 bases). Germline V CDR1 and CDR2: SGHAT, FQNNGV. This CDR3 region has 14 residues. V lost 11 bases, J lost 3 bases, and 17 bases lay in between. The DNA for the CDR3 is TGTGCCGGCACCCCAGGGGCTGCCAATCAGCCCCAGCATTTT. Translated: CAGTPGAANQPQHF.

The J gene is TRBJ2-1, the V gene TRBV7-2; no firm D call. V was trimmed by 5 bases and J by 3 bases, leaving 8 bases between them. Germline V lookup: CDR1 SGHTA, CDR2 FQGNSA. CDR3 length equals 13 residues. DNA of the CDR3: TGTGCCAGCAGCCTATTGAACTACAATGAGCAGTTCTTC. This translates into CASSLLNYNEQFF.

The genes are TRBV19 and TRBJ1-2, with 11 nucleotides matching TRBD1. The CDR3 sequence is 15 residues long. After removal of 7 bases from V and 7 bases from J, the junction contained 11 bases not matched to a gene. CDR1 LNHDA and CDR2 SQIVND come from the germline V gene (reference sequence). The CDR3 DNA reads as TGTGCCAGTAAAGCTTCGGACAGGGGGCTTACTGGCTACACCTTC. It is translated as CASKASDRGLTGYTF.

The chain couples TRBV7-2 to TRBJ2-3; the match to TRBD2 covers 11 bases. Germline V gene sequence: CDR1 SGHTA, CDR2 FQGNSA. V trimming: 5 bases; J trimming: 4 bases; junction bases outside the gene matches: 11. The CDR3 contains 17 residues. CDR3 region: CASSRTSGSRGSDTQYF. CDR3 in DNA: TGTGCCAGCAGCCGGACTAGCGGGTCTAGGGGCTCAGATACGCAGTATTTT.

J is TRBJ2-7 and V is TRBV5-1; TRBD2 might be the D (6 bases). There are 15 residues in the CDR3. Trimming removed 6 bases at V and 3 bases at J, with 19 bases between. The V gene's germline CDR1 is SGHRS and CDR2 YFSETQ. CDR3 DNA sequence: TGCGCCAGCACCCCGCTCGAGGGTAGCGGCTACGAGCAGTACTTC. Residues: CASTPLEGSGYEQYF.

This chain joins TRBV5-1 and TRBJ2-1; 9 nucleotides match TRBD2. This CDR3 is built from 13 residues. Unmatched junction bases numbered 3, after V lost 3 bases and J lost 8 bases. The germline gives CDR1 SGHRS, CDR2 YFSETQ. The CDR3 region is CASSSRLADEQFF. The CDR3 DNA sequence: TGCGCCAGCAGCTCCAGACTAGCGGATGAGCAGTTCTTC.

The chain carries TRBV27 and TRBJ1-5; D may be TRBD1 (6 bases). Germline V gene lookup returns CDR1 MNHEY and CDR2 SMNVEV (reference sequence). V was clipped by 1 base and J by 3 bases, with 7 bases between them. CDR3 length: 14 amino acids. CDR3 bases: TGTGCCAGCAGTTTATACAGGGCCAATCAGCCCCAGCATTTT. Translating gives CASSLYRANQPQHF.

The J gene is TRBJ2-1, the V gene TRBV3-1 (or the pseudogene TRBV3-2); 7 nucleotides agree with TRBD2. The CDR3 has 13 amino acids. Germline CDR1 is LGHDT and CDR2 is YNNKEL (reference sequence). The trim removed 3 bases at V and 7 bases at J, leaving 3 bases unmatched. Written as DNA, the CDR3 is TGTGCCAGCAGCCATATTAGCGGGAATGAGCAGTTCTTC. Amino acid sequence: CASSHISGNEQFF.

A single count supports this clone. This chain uses TRBV5-6 with TRBJ2-2; D unresolved. V was cut by 4 bases and J by 0 bases, with 13 bases left in between. This CDR3 spans 16 amino acids. Germline CDR1 SGHDT, CDR2 YYEEEE. This CDR3 reads CASSPLVTANTGELFF. The CDR3 DNA follows: TGTGCCAGCAGCCCTCTCGTAACTGCGAACACCGGGGAGCTGTTTTTT.